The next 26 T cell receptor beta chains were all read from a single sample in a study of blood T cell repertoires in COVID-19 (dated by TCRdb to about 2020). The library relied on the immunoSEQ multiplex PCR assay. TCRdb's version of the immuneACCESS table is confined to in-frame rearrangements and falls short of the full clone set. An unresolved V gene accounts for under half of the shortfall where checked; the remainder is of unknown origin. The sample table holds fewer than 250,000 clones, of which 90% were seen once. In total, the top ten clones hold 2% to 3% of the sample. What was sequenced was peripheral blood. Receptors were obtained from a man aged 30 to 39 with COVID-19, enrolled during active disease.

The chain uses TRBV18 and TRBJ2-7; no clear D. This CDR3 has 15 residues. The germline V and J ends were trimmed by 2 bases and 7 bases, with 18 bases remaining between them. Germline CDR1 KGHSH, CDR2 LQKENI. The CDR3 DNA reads TGTGCCAGCTCACCATCCGAGGCGGTTTTCGTAGAGCAGTACTTC. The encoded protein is CASSPSEAVFVEQYF. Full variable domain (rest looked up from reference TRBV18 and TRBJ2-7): NAGVMQNPRHLVRRRGQEARLRCSPMKGHSHVYWYRQLPEEGLKFMVYLQKENIIDESGMPKERFSAEFPKEGPSILRIQQVVRGDSAAYFCASSPSEAVFVEQYFGPGTRLTVT.

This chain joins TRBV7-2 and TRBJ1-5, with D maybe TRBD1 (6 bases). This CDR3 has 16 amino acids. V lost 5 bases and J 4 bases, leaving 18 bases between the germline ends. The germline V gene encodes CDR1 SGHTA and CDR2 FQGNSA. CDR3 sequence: CASSLGPQGFNQPQHF. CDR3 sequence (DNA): TGTGCCAGCAGCCTAGGCCCACAGGGTTTTAATCAGCCCCAGCATTTT. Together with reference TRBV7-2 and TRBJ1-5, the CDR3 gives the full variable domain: GAGVSQSPSNKVTEKGKDVELRCDPISGHTALYWYRQSLGQGLEFLIYFQGNSAPDKSGLPSDRFSAERTGGSVSTLTIQRTQQEDSAVYLCASSLGPQGFNQPQHFGDGTRLSIL.

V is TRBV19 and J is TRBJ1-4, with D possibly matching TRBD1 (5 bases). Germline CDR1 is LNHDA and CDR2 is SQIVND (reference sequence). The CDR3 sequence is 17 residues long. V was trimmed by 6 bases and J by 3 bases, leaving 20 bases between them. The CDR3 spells CASSTGLLAGANEKLFF. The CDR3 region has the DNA TGTGCCAGTAGCACGGGCCTTCTCGCGGGGGCTAATGAAAAACTGTTTTTT.

The CDR3 DNA reads TGTGCCACCAGTGATTTATCCAGGGGTGCTGATGAGCAGTACTTC. It translates to CATSDLSRGADEQYF. The chain carries TRBV24-1 and TRBJ2-7; weak D call: TRBD1 (6 bases). From germline, CDR1 is KGHDR and CDR2 SFDVKD. V was shortened by 1 base and J by 7 bases, with 16 bases between the two germline ends. This CDR3 comprises 15 residues.

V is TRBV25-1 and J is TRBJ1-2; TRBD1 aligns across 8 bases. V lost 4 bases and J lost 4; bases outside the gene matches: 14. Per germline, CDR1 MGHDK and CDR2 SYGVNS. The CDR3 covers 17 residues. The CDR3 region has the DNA TGTGCCAGCAGTGTACCTAACTCAGGGGGCCAGGGCTATGGCTACACCTTC. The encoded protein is CASSVPNSGGQGYGYTF.

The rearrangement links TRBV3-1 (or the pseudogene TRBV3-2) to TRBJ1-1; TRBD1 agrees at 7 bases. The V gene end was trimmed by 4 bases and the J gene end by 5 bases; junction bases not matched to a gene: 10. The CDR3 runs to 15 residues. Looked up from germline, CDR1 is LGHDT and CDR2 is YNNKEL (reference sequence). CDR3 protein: CASSPRQGAETEAFF. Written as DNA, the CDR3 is TGTGCCAGCAGCCCTCGACAGGGCGCCGAGACTGAAGCTTTCTTT.

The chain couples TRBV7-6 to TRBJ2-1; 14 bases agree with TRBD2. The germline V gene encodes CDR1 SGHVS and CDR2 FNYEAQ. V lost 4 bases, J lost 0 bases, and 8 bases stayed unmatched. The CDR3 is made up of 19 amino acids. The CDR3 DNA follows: TGTGCCAGCAGCTCACCGGGACTAGCGGGGGCAAGCTCCTACAATGAGCAGTTCTTC. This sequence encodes CASSSPGLAGASSYNEQFF.

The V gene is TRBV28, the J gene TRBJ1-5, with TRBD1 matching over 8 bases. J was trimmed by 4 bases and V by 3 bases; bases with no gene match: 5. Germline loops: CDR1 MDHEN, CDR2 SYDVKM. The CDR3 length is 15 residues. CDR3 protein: CASSFGGTGNQPQHF. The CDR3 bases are TGTGCCAGCAGTTTTGGGGGGACAGGTAATCAGCCCCAGCATTTT.

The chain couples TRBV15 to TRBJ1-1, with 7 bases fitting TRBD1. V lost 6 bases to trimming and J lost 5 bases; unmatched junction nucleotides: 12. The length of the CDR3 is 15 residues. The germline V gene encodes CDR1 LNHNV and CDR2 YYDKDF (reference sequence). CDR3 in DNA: TGTGCCACCAGGGCTGTAGGGAACAGGGGAACTGAAGCTTTCTTT. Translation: CATRAVGNRGTEAFF.

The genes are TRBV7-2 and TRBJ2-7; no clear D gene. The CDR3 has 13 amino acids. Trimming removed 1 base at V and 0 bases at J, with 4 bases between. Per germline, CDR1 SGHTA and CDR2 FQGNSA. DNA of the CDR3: TGTGCCAGCAGCTTAGGACACTCCTACGAGCAGTACTTC. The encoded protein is CASSLGHSYEQYF.

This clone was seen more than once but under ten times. CDR3 bases: TGTGCCAGCAGCTTACGACAGGGAGGTGAAAAACTGTTTTTT. Translating gives CASSLRQGGEKLFF. This sequence joins TRBV7-2 and TRBJ1-4, with 7 positions matching TRBD1. The germline V gene encodes CDR1 SGHTA and CDR2 FQGNSA. The trim removed 2 bases at V and 7 bases at J, leaving 4 bases unmatched. The CDR3 has 14 residues.

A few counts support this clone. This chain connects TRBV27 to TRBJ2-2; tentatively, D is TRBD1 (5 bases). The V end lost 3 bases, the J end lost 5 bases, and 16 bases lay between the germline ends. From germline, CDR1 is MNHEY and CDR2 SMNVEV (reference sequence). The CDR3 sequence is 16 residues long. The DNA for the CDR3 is TGTGCCAGCAGTTTTTCTGGGGCGTCTCGGACCGGGGAGCTGTTTTTT. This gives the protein CASSFSGASRTGELFF.

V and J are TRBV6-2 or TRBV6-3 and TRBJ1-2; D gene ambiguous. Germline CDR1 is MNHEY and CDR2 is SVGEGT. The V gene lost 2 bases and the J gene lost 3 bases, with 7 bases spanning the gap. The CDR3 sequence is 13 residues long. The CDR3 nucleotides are TGTGCCAGCAGTTACGACACTGACTATGGCTACACCTTC. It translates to CASSYDTDYGYTF.

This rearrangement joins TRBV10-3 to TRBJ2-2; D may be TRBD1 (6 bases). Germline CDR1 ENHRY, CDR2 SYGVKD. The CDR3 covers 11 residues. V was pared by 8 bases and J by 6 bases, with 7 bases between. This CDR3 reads CAIGTPGELFF. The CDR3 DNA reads TGTGCCATCGGGACACCCGGGGAGCTGTTTTTT.

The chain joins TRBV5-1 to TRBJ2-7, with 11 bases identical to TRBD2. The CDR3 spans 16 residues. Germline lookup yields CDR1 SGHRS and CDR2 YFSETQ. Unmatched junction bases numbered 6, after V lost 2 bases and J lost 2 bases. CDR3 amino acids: CASSFGTSGPAYEQYF. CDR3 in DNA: TGCGCCAGCAGCTTTGGGACTAGCGGTCCCGCCTACGAGCAGTACTTC. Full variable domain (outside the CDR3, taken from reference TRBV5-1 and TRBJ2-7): KAGVTQTPRYLIKTRGQQVTLSCSPISGHRSVSWYQQTPGQGLQFLFEYFSETQRNKGNFPGRFSGRQFSNSRSEMNVSTLELGDSALYLCASSFGTSGPAYEQYFGPGTRLTVT.

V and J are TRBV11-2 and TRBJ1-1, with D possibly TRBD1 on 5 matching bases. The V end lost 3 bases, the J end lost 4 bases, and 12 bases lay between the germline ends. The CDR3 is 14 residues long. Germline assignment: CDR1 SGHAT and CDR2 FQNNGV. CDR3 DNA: TGTGCCAGCAGCTTGGGGGGTGGGGGCACTGAAGCTTTCTTT. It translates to CASSLGGGGTEAFF.

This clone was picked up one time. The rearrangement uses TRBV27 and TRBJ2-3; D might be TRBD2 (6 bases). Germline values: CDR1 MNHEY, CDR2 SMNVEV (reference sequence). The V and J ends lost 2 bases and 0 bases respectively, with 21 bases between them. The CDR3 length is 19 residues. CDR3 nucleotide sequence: TGTGCCAGCAGTTTACGGGCGGGGTGGCTCCTTACTAGCACAGATACGCAGTATTTT. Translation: CASSLRAGWLLTSTDTQYF.

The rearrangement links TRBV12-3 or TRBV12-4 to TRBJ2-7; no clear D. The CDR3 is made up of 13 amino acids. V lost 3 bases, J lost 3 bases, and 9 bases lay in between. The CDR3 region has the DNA TGTGCCAGCAGTTTTCGGTCCCACTACGAGCAGTACTTC. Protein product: CASSFRSHYEQYF.

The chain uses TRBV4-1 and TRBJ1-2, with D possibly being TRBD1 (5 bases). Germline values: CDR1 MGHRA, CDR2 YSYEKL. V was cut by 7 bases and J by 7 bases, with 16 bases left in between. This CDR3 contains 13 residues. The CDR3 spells CASTYSVGAGYTF. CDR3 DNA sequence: TGCGCCAGCACCTACTCCGTAGGGGCTGGCTACACCTTC.

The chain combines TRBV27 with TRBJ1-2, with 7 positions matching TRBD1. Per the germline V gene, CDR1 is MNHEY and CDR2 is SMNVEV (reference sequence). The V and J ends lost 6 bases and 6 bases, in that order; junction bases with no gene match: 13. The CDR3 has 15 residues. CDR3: CASSIYRGGNDGYTF. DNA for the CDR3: TGTGCCAGCAGCATATACCGAGGGGGCAACGATGGCTACACCTTC.

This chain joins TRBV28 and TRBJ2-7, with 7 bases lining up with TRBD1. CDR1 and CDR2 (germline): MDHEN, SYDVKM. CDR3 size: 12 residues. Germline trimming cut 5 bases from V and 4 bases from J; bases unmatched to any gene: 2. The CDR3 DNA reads TGTGCCAGCAGTCAGGGGGATTACGAGCAGTACTTC. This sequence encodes CASSQGDYEQYF.

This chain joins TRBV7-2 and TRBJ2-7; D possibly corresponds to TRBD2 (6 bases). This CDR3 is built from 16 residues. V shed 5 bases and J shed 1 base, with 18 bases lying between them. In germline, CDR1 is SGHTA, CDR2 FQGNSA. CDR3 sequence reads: CASSPRRRGGSYEQYF. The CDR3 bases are TGTGCCAGCAGCCCCCGACGACGGGGAGGTTCCTACGAGCAGTACTTC.

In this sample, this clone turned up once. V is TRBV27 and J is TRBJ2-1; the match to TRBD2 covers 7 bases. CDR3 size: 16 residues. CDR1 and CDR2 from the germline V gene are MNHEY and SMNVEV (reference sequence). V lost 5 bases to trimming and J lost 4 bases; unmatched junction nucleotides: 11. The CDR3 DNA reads TGTGCCAGCAGTCTAGCGGCGGGAACCTTTTACAATGAGCAGTTCTTC. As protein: CASSLAAGTFYNEQFF.

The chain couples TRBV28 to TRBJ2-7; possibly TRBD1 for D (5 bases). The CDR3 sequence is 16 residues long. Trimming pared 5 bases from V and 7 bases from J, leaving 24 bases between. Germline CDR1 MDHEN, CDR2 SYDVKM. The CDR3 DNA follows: TGTGCCAGCAGTCCGTTAGGGCAGGACACGGTGAGGGAGCAGTACTTC. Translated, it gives CASSPLGQDTVREQYF.

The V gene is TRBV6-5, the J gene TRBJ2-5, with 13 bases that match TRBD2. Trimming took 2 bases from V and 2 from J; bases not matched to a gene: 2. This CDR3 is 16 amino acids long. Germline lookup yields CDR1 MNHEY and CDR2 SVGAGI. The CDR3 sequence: CASSYGTSGTQETQYF. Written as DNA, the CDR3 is TGTGCCAGCAGTTACGGGACTAGCGGGACTCAAGAGACCCAGTACTTC.

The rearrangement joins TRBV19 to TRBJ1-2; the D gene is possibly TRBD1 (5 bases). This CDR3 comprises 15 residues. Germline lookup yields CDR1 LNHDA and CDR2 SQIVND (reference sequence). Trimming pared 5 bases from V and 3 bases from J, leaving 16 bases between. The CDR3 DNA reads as TGTGCCAGTAGTCCGAGCGGGGTAGGGGACTATGGCTACACCTTC. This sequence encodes CASSPSGVGDYGYTF.